The clone carrying this TCR beta chain was observed a few times. Antigen: not known. A CD45RO/CCR7/CD25/CD127/CD95/CD27 panel sorted naive, central memory, regulatory and stem cell-like memory CD4+ cells. The data were taken from a study of beta chain features in type 1 diabetes. Whole-study results and caveats: Unsettled here was the matter of whether HLA type influences TCRB rearrangement. All four CD4+ subsets of Type 1 diabetes patients contained TCRB CDR3s that were moderately but significantly shorter.

The isolated RNA, all of it, was reverse transcribed, so expressed TCRB transcripts were what got sequenced. The repertoire was sequenced with immunoSEQ multiplex PCR; TCRdb's copy has only in-frame clones and lacks some. The sample records 600,000 to 750,000 clones, about an eighth being singletons. This receptor was obtained from a man between 25 and 39 years old with type 1 diabetes. The specimen was naive CD4+ T cells from blood.

CDR3 in amino acids: CASSSPGFPYNEQFF. The CDR3 DNA is TGTGCCAGCAGCTCACCGGGGTTCCCCTACAATGAGCAGTTCTTC. The V gene is TRBV9, the J gene TRBJ2-1; possible D gene TRBD2, 5 bases. Germline loops: CDR1 SGDLS, CDR2 YYNGEE. Trimming took off 4 bases at V and 2 bases at J, with 13 bases between the two ends. This CDR3 is built from 15 residues.